The TCR beta chain under discussion was sequenced for a study of cytomegalovirus exposure and HLA in healthy donors. Study-wide background: There were some 120 million unique TCR beta sequences, drawn from 150 million to 200 million T cells, in an earlier analysis.

With respect to this clone: Its antigen is undetermined.

60 Vbeta and 13 Jbeta primers were used in PCR. The method was immunoSEQ multiplex PCR; TCRdb's version includes in-frame clones alone and lacks a portion of them. The data show some 150,000 clones, roughly 85% seen once. Study results and limitations: Analyses of presence and absence presupposed an approximately uniform sequencing depth across donors. Using a false discovery rate of 0.05, a later analysis showed that 16,951 TCR beta sequences were associated with HLA alleles.

There are 14 residues in the CDR3. Trimming pared 3 bases from V and 3 bases from J, leaving 11 bases between. Germline loops: CDR1 MGHRA, CDR2 YSYEKL. This clonotype was sampled from a male donor in good health and CMV-seronegative. What was sequenced was PBMCs. This chain connects TRBV4-1 to TRBJ1-1; D gene unclear. The CDR3 DNA sequence: TGCGCCAGCAGCCAGCCCGGGTTGGACACTGAAGCTTTCTTT. Translating gives CASSQPGLDTEAFF.